This TCR beta chain came from a study of regulatory T cells in long-lasting Graves disease. Overall study results and limits: TRBV28 was favored in persistent disease, as were TRBJ1-2 and TRBJ2-5. Clonotypes that were public and shared totalled roughly 3,000 in persistent patients versus 800 to 1,000 in new patients.

Time point here: newly diagnosed GD, antithyroid drugs for less than 3 months. RNA from PBMCs was the source of the TCR library. Graves' disease diagnosis was established per American Thyroid Association guidelines. The V end lost 5 bases, the J end lost 3 bases, and 14 bases lay between the germline ends. The CDR3 length is 14 residues. Germline loops: CDR1 SEHNR, CDR2 FQNEAQ (reference sequence). For this clonotype: As yet, its antigen is unknown.

Through Arm-PCR of CDR3 regions and iRepertoire HTBI primers, TCR beta libraries were built. From the multiplex PCR reads, TCRdb called clonotypes with MiXCR, one entry per CDR3 protein. The sample consists of about 240,000 distinct CDR3 sequences, 20% of them appearing once. The chain employs TRBV7-9 and TRBJ2-7; a possible D gene is TRBD2 (6 bases). This TCR came from a female donor with Graves disease. The sample in question was peripheral blood mononuclear cells (PBMCs), obtained at new diagnosis, from a patient treated with antithyroid drugs. The CDR3 DNA reads TGTGCCAGCAGCATCGGACTATTAAGCTACGAGCAGTACTTC. Translated: CASSIGLLSYEQYF.